These 3 T cell receptor beta chains were sequenced from one sample in a study of cytomegalovirus exposure and HLA in healthy donors. Primers: 60 Vbeta forward and 13 Jbeta reverse. The table came from immunoSEQ multiplex PCR; TCRdb's copy has only in-frame clones and leaves some out. The data show some 200,000 clones, with around 78% seen just once and roughly 1.9% held by the top ten. Specimen: PBMCs. Receptors originate from a woman aged 25 to 39 in good health and CMV-seropositive.

This rearrangement joins TRBV30 to TRBJ1-5, with D hard to call. CDR1 is GTSNPN and CDR2 is SVGIG in the germline V gene (reference sequence). Trimming removed 1 base from V and 3 bases from J, with 7 bases in between. The CDR3 spans 13 residues. The CDR3: CAWSGELNQPQHF. CDR3 coding DNA: TGTGCCTGGAGTGGTGAGCTCAATCAGCCCCAGCATTTT.

The J gene is TRBJ1-1, the V gene TRBV29-1; D possibly corresponds to TRBD1 (5 bases). Trimming pared 3 bases from V and 1 base from J, leaving 15 bases between. The CDR3 consists of 15 residues. Germline V gene data show CDR1 as SQVTM and CDR2 as ANQGSEA. The DNA for the CDR3 is TGCAGCGTTGACCACAGGTTGGTGGGGAACACTGAAGCTTTCTTT. This translates into CSVDHRLVGNTEAFF.

The chain combines TRBV7-2 with TRBJ2-1, with D possibly TRBD1 on 5 matching bases. Germline V gene sequence: CDR1 SGHTA, CDR2 FQGNSA. The germline V and J ends were trimmed by 3 bases and 8 bases, with 17 bases remaining between them. This CDR3 has 15 residues. Here the CDR3 DNA reads TGTGCCAGCAGCTTTAGACAAGCAGGGTATGATGAGCAGTTCTTC. Residues: CASSFRQAGYDEQFF.